This TCR beta chain was sequenced during a study of blood T cell repertoires in COVID-19. Study at large: Samples of COVID-19 (acute and convalescent) were obtained from the United States, Italy and Spain. The analysed material was cDNA or gDNA that came from T cells, B-cell-depleted T cells, or PBMCs.

This CDR3 is built from 16 residues. Between the trimmed V and J ends, which lost 9 bases and 6 bases, there was a span of 23 bases. CDR1 is SGHAT, CDR2 FQNNGV, per germline. In the authors' methods: The assay estimated nucleated cells by amplifying reference gene primers. Clones were sequenced by immunoSEQ multiplex PCR, and TCRdb holds only the in-frame ones, with some missing. The V and J calls and clone size come from that table; D and trimming were worked out from the DNA. The sample has some 250,000 clones; 70% to 90% are singletons. This TCR was recovered from a man aged 25-45 years with active or convalescent COVID-19. Input material: peripheral blood. The genes are TRBV11-2 and TRBJ1-4, with no clear D. CDR3 sequence reads: CASRPWSGIKDEKLFF. The CDR3 DNA sequence: TGTGCCAGTAGGCCTTGGAGTGGTATTAAGGATGAAAAACTGTTTTTT.